This TCR beta chain is drawn from a study of T cell responses to AZD1222 COVID-19 vaccine. Data came from immunoSEQ multiplex PCR; TCRdb stores just in-frame clones and leaves some out. Among about 100,000 clones listed, nearly 95% were seen once. The TCR sequence derives from an adult in good health. The sequences come from peripheral blood, collected on day 0 of AZD1222 vaccination.

CDR3 amino acids: CASASLRVNTEAFF. The DNA of the CDR3 is TGTGCCAGCGCCTCCCTGAGGGTGAACACTGAAGCTTTCTTT. The gene calls are TRBV6-1 and TRBJ1-1; D is uncertain. The germline gives CDR1 MNHNS, CDR2 SASEGT. Between the trimmed V and J ends, which lost 8 bases and 0 bases, there was a span of 13 bases. The CDR3 has 14 amino acids.